At least ten counts were recorded for the clone carrying this T cell receptor beta chain. This CDR3 is 14 amino acids long. Trimming took off 6 bases at V and 5 bases at J, with 16 bases between the two ends. The data were taken from a study of T cells in Graves' hyperthyroidism and ophthalmopathy. Study-wide background: Once the initial diagnosis was made, peripheral blood was obtained before any treatment.

Subjects aged 18 to 65 presented with newly diagnosed hyperthyroidism of less than 2 months' duration. Progressors' blood was drawn at hyperthyroidism diagnosis, before ophthalmopathy symptoms. Fresh peripheral blood, roughly 9.8 ml of it, supplied the PBMCs. Using RNA transcripts as the source, TCR beta CDR3 regions were amplified. TCR CDR3 underwent first-round RT-PCR with the HTBI primer set. TCRdb processed the multiplex PCR reads anew with MiXCR; each CDR3 protein has one entry. The table lists about 300,000 distinct CDR3 sequences, less than 30% of them singletons, with roughly a quarter in the top ten.

Material: blood. The J gene is TRBJ1-1, the V gene TRBV12-3 or TRBV12-4; perhaps TRBD1 as D (5 bases). The clonotype originates from a man aged 35 to 55 with Graves' hyperthyroidism that later progressed to Graves' ophthalmopathy. The CDR3 here is CASSKTTGVTEAFF. CDR3 coding DNA: TGTGCCAGCAGCAAAACTACAGGAGTTACTGAAGCTTTCTTT.